This paragraph covers one TCR beta chain sequence. What it binds is unknown. The method was immunoSEQ multiplex PCR; TCRdb's version includes in-frame clones alone and lacks a portion of them. In the table there are about 63,000 clones, around 89% of which are singletons. CDR3 size: 16 residues. The V and J ends lost 1 base and 5 bases respectively, with 14 bases between them. Per the germline V gene, CDR1 is SGHVS and CDR2 is FNYEAQ. The sample is drawn from a study of PD-1 blockade in mismatch repair-deficient tumors. Whole-study findings and limits: Rapid post-treatment expansion, then contraction, generally preceding radiologic response, marked tumor-resident clones.

The clonotype comes from an adult with mismatch repair-deficient cancer. This sample comprised peripheral blood, obtained 52 weeks after starting pembrolizumab. This rearrangement joins TRBV7-6 to TRBJ2-2; D not certain. The CDR3 DNA reads TGTGCCAGCAGCTTAGAAACCAGACACCCAACCGGGGAGCTGTTTTTT. As protein: CASSLETRHPTGELFF.